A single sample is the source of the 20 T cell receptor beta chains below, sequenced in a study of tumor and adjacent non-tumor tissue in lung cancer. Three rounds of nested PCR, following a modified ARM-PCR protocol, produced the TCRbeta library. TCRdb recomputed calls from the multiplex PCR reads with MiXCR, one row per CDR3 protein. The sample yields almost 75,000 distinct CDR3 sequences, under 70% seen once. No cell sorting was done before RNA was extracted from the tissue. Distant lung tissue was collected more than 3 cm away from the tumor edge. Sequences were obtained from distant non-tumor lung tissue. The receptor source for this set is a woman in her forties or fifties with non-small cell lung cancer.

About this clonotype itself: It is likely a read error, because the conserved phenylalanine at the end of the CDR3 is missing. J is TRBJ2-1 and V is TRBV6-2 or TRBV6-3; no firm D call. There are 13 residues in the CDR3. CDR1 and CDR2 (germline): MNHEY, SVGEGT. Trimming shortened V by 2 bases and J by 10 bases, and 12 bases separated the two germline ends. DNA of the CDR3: TGTGCCAGCAGTTACCTGGGCCGAAAAGAGCAGTTCATT. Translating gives CASSYLGRKEQFI.

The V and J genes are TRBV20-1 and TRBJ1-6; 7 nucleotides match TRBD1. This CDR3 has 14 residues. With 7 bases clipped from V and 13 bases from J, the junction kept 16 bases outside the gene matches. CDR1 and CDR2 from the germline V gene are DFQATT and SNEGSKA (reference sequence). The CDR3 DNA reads TGCAGTGATGGAACCGGGACAGTCCATTGGCCCCTCCACTTT. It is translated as CSDGTGTVHWPLHF.

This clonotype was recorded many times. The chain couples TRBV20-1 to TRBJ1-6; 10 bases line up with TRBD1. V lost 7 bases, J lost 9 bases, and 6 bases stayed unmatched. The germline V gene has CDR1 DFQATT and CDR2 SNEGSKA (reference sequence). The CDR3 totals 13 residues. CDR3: CSGSGQGFSPLHF. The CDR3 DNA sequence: TGCAGTGGATCGGGACAGGGGTTTTCACCCCTCCACTTT.

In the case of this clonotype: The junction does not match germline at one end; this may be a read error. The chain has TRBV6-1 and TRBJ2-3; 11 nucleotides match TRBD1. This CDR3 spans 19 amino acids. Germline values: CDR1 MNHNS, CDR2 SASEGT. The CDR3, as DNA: TGTGCCAGCGGTGAAGCGCTACATGGGACAGGGGGTAGTACAGATACGCAGTATTTT. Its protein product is CASGEALHGTGGSTDTQYF.

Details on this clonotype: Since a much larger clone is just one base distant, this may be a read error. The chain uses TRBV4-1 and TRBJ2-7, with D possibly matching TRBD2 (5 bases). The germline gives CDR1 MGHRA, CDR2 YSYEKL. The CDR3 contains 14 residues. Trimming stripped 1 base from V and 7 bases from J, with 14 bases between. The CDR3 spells CASSQGGGGWEQYF. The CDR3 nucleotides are TGCGCCAGCAGCCAAGGCGGTGGAGGATGGGAGCAGTACTTC.

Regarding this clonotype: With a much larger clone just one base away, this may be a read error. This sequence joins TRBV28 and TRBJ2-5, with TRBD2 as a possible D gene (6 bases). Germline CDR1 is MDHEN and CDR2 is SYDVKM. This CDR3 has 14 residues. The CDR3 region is CAISLAGYQETQYF. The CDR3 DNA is TGTGCCATCAGTTTGGCGGGATATCAAGAGACCCAGTACTTC.

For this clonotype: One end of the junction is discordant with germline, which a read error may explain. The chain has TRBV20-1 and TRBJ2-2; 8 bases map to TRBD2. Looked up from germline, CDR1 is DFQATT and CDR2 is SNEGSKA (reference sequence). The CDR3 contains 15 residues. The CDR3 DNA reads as TGCAGTGCTCCCAAAGCGGGAGACGTCATCGGGGAACTGTTTTTT. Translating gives CSAPKAGDVIGELFF.

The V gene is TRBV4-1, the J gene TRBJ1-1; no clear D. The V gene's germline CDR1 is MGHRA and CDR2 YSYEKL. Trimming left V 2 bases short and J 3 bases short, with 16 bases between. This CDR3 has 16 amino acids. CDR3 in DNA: TGCGCCAGCAGCCAAAATCGTTACACGGCGTACACTGAAGCTTTCTTT. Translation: CASSQNRYTAYTEAFF.

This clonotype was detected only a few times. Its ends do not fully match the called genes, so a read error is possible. CDR3 protein: CASSLSTNTGAFF. The DNA for the CDR3 is TGTGCCAGCAGTTTATCGACGAACACTGGAGCTTTCTTT. V is TRBV28 and J is TRBJ1-1; D uncertain. Looked up from germline, CDR1 is MDHEN and CDR2 is SYDVKM. This CDR3 region has 13 residues.

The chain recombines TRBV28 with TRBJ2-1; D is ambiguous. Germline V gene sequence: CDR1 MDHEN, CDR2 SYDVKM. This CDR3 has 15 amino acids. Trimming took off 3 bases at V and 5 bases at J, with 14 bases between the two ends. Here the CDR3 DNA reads TGTGCCAGCAGTTTCGTAGGCGCCCCACACAATGAGCAGTTCTTC. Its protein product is CASSFVGAPHNEQFF.

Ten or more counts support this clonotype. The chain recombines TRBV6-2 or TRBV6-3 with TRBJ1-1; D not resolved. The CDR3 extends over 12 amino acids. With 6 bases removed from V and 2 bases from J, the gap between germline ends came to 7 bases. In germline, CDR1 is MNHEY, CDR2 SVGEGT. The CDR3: CASSDPNTEAFF. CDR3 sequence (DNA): TGTGCCAGCAGCGACCCTAACACTGAAGCTTTCTTT.

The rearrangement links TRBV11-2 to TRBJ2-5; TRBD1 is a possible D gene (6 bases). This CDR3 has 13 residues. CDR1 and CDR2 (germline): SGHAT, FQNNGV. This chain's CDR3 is CASCLGQGETQYF. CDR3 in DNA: TGTGCTAGCTGCTTAGGTCAGGGGGAGACCCAGTACTTC.

CDR3 coding DNA: TGTGCCAGCAGTGAACATGGGGCGAATAACTTACCCCTCCACTTT. As protein: CASSEHGANNLPLHF. The rearrangement links TRBV6-1 to TRBJ1-6, with D possibly being TRBD1 (5 bases). This CDR3 spans 15 amino acids. Germline values: CDR1 MNHNS, CDR2 SASEGT. The germline V and J ends were trimmed by 2 bases and 12 bases, with 17 bases remaining between them.

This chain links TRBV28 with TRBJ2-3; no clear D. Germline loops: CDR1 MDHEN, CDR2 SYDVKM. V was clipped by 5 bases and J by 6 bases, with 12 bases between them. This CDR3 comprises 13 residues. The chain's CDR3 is CASSPQSWDTQYF. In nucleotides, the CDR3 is TGTGCCAGCAGTCCTCAGAGCTGGGATACGCAGTATTTT. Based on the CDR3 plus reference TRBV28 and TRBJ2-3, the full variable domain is DVKVTQSSRYLVKRTGEKVFLECVQDMDHENMFWYRQDPGLGLRLIYFSYDVKMKEKGDIPEGYSVSREKKERFSLILESASTNQTSMYLCASSPQSWDTQYFGPGTRLTVL.

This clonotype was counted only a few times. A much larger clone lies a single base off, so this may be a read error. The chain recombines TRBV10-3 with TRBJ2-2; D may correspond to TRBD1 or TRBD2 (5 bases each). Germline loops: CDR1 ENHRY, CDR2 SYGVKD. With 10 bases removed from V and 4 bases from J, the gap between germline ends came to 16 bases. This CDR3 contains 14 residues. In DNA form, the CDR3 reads TGTGCCACCGCCGGGACGGATAGCACCGGGGAGCTGTTTTTT. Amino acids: CATAGTDSTGELFF.

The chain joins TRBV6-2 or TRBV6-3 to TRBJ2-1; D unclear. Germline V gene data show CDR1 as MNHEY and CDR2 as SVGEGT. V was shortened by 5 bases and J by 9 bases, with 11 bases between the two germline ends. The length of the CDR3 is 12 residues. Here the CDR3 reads CASSHDFCEQFF. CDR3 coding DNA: TGTGCCAGCAGTCACGATTTCTGTGAGCAGTTCTTC.

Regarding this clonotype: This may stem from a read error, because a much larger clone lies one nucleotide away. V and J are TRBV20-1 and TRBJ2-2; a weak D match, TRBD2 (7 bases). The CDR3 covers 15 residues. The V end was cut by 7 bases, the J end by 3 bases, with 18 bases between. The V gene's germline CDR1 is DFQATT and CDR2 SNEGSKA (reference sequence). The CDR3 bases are TGCAGTGTTACTTCGGGGGAGGGGGACACCGGGGAGCTGTTTTTT. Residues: CSVTSGEGDTGELFF.

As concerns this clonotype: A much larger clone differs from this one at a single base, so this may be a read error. CDR3 in DNA: TGCAGTGCTAAACGGGGGGCAGGGACATACGAGCATTACTTC. Encoded protein: CSAKRGAGTYEHYF. The V gene is TRBV20-1, the J gene TRBJ2-7; weak D call: TRBD2 (7 bases). This CDR3 is built from 14 residues. Germline V gene lookup returns CDR1 DFQATT and CDR2 SNEGSKA (reference sequence).

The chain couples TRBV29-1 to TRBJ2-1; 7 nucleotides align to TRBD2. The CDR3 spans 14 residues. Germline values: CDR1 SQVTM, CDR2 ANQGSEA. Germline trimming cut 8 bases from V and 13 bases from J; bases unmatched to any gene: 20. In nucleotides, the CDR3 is TGCAGCTTATCGCGGGGGAGCTCCTACAGTGAACAGTTCTTC. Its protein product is CSLSRGSSYSEQFF.

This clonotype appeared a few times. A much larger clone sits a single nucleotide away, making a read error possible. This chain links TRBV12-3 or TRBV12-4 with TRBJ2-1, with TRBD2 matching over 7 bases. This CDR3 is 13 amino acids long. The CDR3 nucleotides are TGTGTCAGCAAAGCGGGAAGAAGCTTTGAGCAGTTCTTC. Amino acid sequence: CVSKAGRSFEQFF.